Below are 30 T cell receptor beta chains sequenced from a single sample in a study of shared clonotypes between healthy human individuals. TCRdb keeps only in-frame clones here, not all; method: immunoSEQ multiplex PCR. The data hold roughly 1.5 million clones, with nearly 99% observed a single time. Sequenced input: naive CD4+ T cells sorted from blood. Subset of the sample: CD45RA+ positively selected. All receptors come from a man aged 25 to 45 in good health.

The rearrangement joins TRBV18 to TRBJ1-1; 7 bases agree with TRBD1. This CDR3 has 15 residues. CDR1 is KGHSH, CDR2 LQKENI, per germline. V shed 3 bases and J 2 bases; nucleotides not matched to a gene: 6. The CDR3 spells CASSPRTGDNTEAFF. The CDR3, as DNA: TGTGCCAGCTCACCTCGGACAGGAGATAACACTGAAGCTTTCTTT.

V and J are TRBV5-1 and TRBJ2-2; D is unclear. The CDR3 loop spans 12 amino acids. Germline assignment: CDR1 SGHRS and CDR2 YFSETQ. Between the trimmed V and J ends, which lost 0 bases and 7 bases, there was a span of 4 bases. Here the CDR3 reads CASSLALGELFF. Written as DNA, the CDR3 is TGCGCCAGCAGCTTGGCGCTCGGGGAGCTGTTTTTT.

This chain joins TRBV11-2 and TRBJ1-4, with TRBD1 matching over 9 bases. Per the germline V gene, CDR1 is SGHAT and CDR2 is FQNNGV. The CDR3 contains 14 residues. V lost 5 bases to trimming and J lost 7 bases; unmatched junction nucleotides: 5. Here the CDR3 DNA reads TGTGCCAGCAGCACCGGGACAGGGTTTGAAAAACTGTTTTTT. Its protein is CASSTGTGFEKLFF.

The chain couples TRBV10-1 to TRBJ2-3; a weak D match, TRBD1 (6 bases). The V end lost 0 bases, the J end lost 1 base, and 14 bases lay between the germline ends. This CDR3 contains 17 residues. The germline gives CDR1 WNHNN, CDR2 SYGVQD (reference sequence). In DNA form, the CDR3 reads TGCGCCAGCAGTGAGTCGGGGACACCAACCGGCACAGATACGCAGTATTTT. Its translation: CASSESGTPTGTDTQYF.

V gene TRBV4-3 combines with J gene TRBJ2-1, with 8 bases lining up with TRBD2. The ends lost 4 bases at V and 0 bases at J; junction bases unmatched: 2. The CDR3 is made up of 15 amino acids. The germline CDR1 and CDR2 sequences are LGHNA and YSLEER. CDR3 coding DNA: TGCGCCAGCAGCCGAAGCGGGAGCTCCTACAATGAGCAGTTCTTC. This gives the protein CASSRSGSSYNEQFF.

The chain couples TRBV6-1 to TRBJ1-4; D may be TRBD1 (5 bases). The V gene's germline CDR1 is MNHNS and CDR2 SASEGT. V lost 6 bases and J 10 bases, leaving 12 bases between the germline ends. The CDR3 runs to 12 residues. The CDR3 loop is CASRLDSPKLFF. The CDR3 nucleotides read TGTGCCAGCAGGCTTGACAGCCCAAAACTGTTTTTT.

The rearrangement uses TRBV7-2 and TRBJ2-5, with D tentatively TRBD2 (6 bases). The CDR3 extends over 16 amino acids. Trimming left V 5 bases short and J 0 bases short, with 16 bases between. Germline values: CDR1 SGHTA, CDR2 FQGNSA. CDR3 in DNA: TGTGCCAGCAGCGGGTATAGCGGAGCGTACCAAGAGACCCAGTACTTC. This gives the protein CASSGYSGAYQETQYF.

This clone was detected only once. V usage is TRBV18 and J usage is TRBJ1-5, with D possibly being TRBD1 (6 bases). The germline V gene has CDR1 KGHSH and CDR2 LQKENI. The ends were cut back, 2 bases at V and 3 bases at J, with 11 bases in the middle. The CDR3 is 15 residues long. CDR3 nucleotide sequence: TGTGCCAGCTCACCAAGTACAGGGATCAATCAGCCCCAGCATTTT. Protein sequence: CASSPSTGINQPQHF.

This clone was seen a single time. The V call is TRBV5-1, the J call TRBJ2-7, with 7 positions matching TRBD2. Germline V gene data show CDR1 as SGHRS and CDR2 as YFSETQ. Losses at the gene ends were 4 bases for V and 3 bases for J; bases not matched to a gene: 7. There are 14 residues in the CDR3. The DNA for the CDR3 is TGCGCCAGCAGCCCTCGCGGGGGAAACTACGAGCAGTACTTC. Protein: CASSPRGGNYEQYF.

V is TRBV15 and J is TRBJ2-5; no reliable D call. This CDR3 spans 13 amino acids. Trimming took 4 bases from V and 5 from J, leaving 11 bases between them. Germline V gene lookup returns CDR1 LNHNV and CDR2 YYDKDF (reference sequence). The DNA of the CDR3 is TGTGCCACCAGCAAGAGGTATGGGGAGACCCAGTACTTC. It yields the protein CATSKRYGETQYF.

V and J are TRBV2 and TRBJ1-1, with TRBD1 as a possible D gene (5 bases). This CDR3 comprises 11 residues. The germline V gene has CDR1 SNHLY and CDR2 FYNNEI. Deletions cut 5 bases from V and 7 bases from J, with 8 bases between. CDR3 coding DNA: TGTGCCAGCAGTCTACAGGTTGAAGCTTTCTTT. Its protein product is CASSLQVEAFF.

This clone was picked up one time. The chain uses TRBV27 and TRBJ2-7; TRBD1 matches at 9 bases. The CDR3 extends over 13 amino acids. Germline CDR1 reads MNHEY; CDR2 reads SMNVEV (reference sequence). J lost 2 bases, V lost 9 bases, and 5 bases had no gene match. The CDR3 DNA reads as TGTGCCAGTCGGGACAGGGTCACCTACGAGCAGTACTTC. It specifies CASRDRVTYEQYF.

The gene calls are TRBV10-3 and TRBJ1-4; TRBD1 agrees at 9 bases. V was clipped by 8 bases and J by 8 bases; unmatched bases: 3. The CDR3 runs to 12 residues. Looked up from germline, CDR1 is ENHRY and CDR2 is SYGVKD. The CDR3 nucleotides are TGTGCCATCGGGACAGGGCGCGAAAAACTGTTTTTT. Residues: CAIGTGREKLFF.

The V and J genes are TRBV2 and TRBJ1-1; 10 bases align to TRBD1. Per germline, CDR1 SNHLY and CDR2 FYNNEI. The V gene end was trimmed by 7 bases and the J gene end by 5 bases; junction bases not matched to a gene: 10. The CDR3 has 15 amino acids. This chain's CDR3 is CASTVTGQGLTEAFF. The CDR3, as DNA: TGTGCCAGCACCGTGACGGGACAGGGGTTGACTGAAGCTTTCTTT. Filled out from reference TRBV2 and TRBJ1-1, the complete variable domain reads EPEVTQTPSHQVTQMGQEVILRCVPISNHLYFYWYRQILGQKVEFLVSFYNNEISEKSEIFDDQFSVERPDGSNFTLKIRSTKLEDSAMYFCASTVTGQGLTEAFFGQGTRLTVV.

V and J are TRBV6-6 and TRBJ2-7; TRBD1 agrees at 11 bases. After removal of 2 bases from V and 3 bases from J, the junction contained 3 bases not matched to a gene. From germline, CDR1 is MNHNY and CDR2 SVGAGI (reference sequence). The length of the CDR3 is 15 residues. The CDR3 sequence is CASSYPGTGGYEQYF. Written as DNA, the CDR3 is TGTGCCAGCAGTTACCCCGGGACAGGGGGCTACGAGCAGTACTTC.

The genes are TRBV14 and TRBJ2-1, with 7 bases lining up with TRBD2. Germline assignment: CDR1 SGHDN and CDR2 FVKESK. CDR3 length equals 16 residues. V shed 4 bases and J 4 bases; nucleotides not matched to a gene: 10. This chain's CDR3 is CASSPSSGPYYNEQFF. The CDR3 nucleotides read TGTGCCAGCAGCCCCTCTAGCGGACCTTATTACAATGAGCAGTTCTTC.

The CDR3 nucleotides read TGTGCCTGGGCTTTAGACAGGGGCTTCTATATAAATTCCTACGAGCAGTACTTC. Its translation: CAWALDRGFYINSYEQYF. J is TRBJ2-7 and V is TRBV30; 8 nucleotides line up with TRBD1. CDR1 is GTSNPN, CDR2 SVGIG, per germline (reference sequence). V lost 5 bases and J lost 1; bases outside the gene matches: 19. The CDR3 is made up of 18 amino acids.

The chain has TRBV5-1 and TRBJ2-1; a possible D gene is TRBD2 (6 bases). This CDR3 contains 18 residues. Trimming cost V 0 bases and J 4 bases, with 20 bases left between them. Germline CDR1 and CDR2: SGHRS and YFSETQ. CDR3 amino acids: CASSLGAGGAAGYNEQFF. CDR3 sequence (DNA): TGCGCCAGCAGCTTGGGGGCCGGGGGAGCGGCGGGTTACAATGAGCAGTTCTTC.

The chain joins TRBV11-2 to TRBJ2-7, with D tentatively TRBD1 (6 bases). Trimming pared 5 bases from V and 2 bases from J, leaving 19 bases between. The CDR3 consists of 16 residues. From germline, CDR1 is SGHAT and CDR2 FQNNGV. DNA of the CDR3: TGTGCCAGCAGCCCTACACCTACAGGGAGCACCTACGAGCAGTACTTC. It yields the protein CASSPTPTGSTYEQYF.

The CDR3 nucleotides read TGTGCCAGCACGGGACTAGCTAGCTACGAGCAGTACTTC. The encoded protein is CASTGLASYEQYF. This chain joins TRBV7-9 and TRBJ2-7; 9 bases are a match to TRBD2. V trimming: 7 bases; J trimming: 3 bases; junction bases outside the gene matches: 4. Per the germline V gene, CDR1 is SEHNR and CDR2 is FQNEAQ (reference sequence). This CDR3 has 13 residues.

The V gene is TRBV13, the J gene TRBJ2-2; D remains ambiguous. Trimming pared 2 bases from V and 6 bases from J, leaving 4 bases between. CDR1 is PRHDT and CDR2 is FYEKMQ in the germline V gene (reference sequence). CDR3 length equals 12 residues. The CDR3 nucleotides are TGTGCCAGCAGCTTACCTCCCGGGGAGCTGTTTTTT. Its protein is CASSLPPGELFF.

CDR3 nucleotides: TGTGCCAGCAGCTTATCGGGGACAGTGAACACTGAAGCTTTCTTT. As protein: CASSLSGTVNTEAFF. This chain joins TRBV7-2 and TRBJ1-1; 7 bases fit TRBD1. Germline CDR1 is SGHTA and CDR2 is FQGNSA. The CDR3 is 15 residues long. The ends lost 2 bases at V and 0 bases at J; junction bases unmatched: 3.

V and J are TRBV2 and TRBJ2-1; D may match TRBD1 or TRBD2 (6 bases each). Germline CDR1 and CDR2: SNHLY and FYNNEI. The CDR3 contains 15 residues. V lost 1 base and J 4 bases, leaving 11 bases between the germline ends. The CDR3 DNA is TGTGCCAGCAGTGAAGAGGGGGGTGGGTACAATGAGCAGTTCTTC. Protein sequence: CASSEEGGGYNEQFF.

The genes are TRBV28 and TRBJ2-1, with D possibly TRBD1 on 5 matching bases. The V end lost 5 bases, the J end lost 12 bases, and 11 bases lay between the germline ends. The length of the CDR3 is 11 residues. Per germline, CDR1 MDHEN and CDR2 SYDVKM. CDR3 nucleotides: TGTGCCAGCAGTCCCAGGGTCGGGCAGTTCTTC. It codes for CASSPRVGQFF. The full variable domain, with the rest looked up from reference TRBV28 and TRBJ2-1, is DVKVTQSSRYLVKRTGEKVFLECVQDMDHENMFWYRQDPGLGLRLIYFSYDVKMKEKGDIPEGYSVSREKKERFSLILESASTNQTSMYLCASSPRVGQFFGPGTRLTVL.

The chain carries TRBV2 and TRBJ2-3; D is ambiguous. There are 12 residues in the CDR3. Germline values: CDR1 SNHLY, CDR2 FYNNEI. The V end was cut by 4 bases, the J end by 12 bases, with 14 bases between. The CDR3 protein is CASSADTQVQYF. Written as DNA, the CDR3 is TGTGCCAGCAGTGCCGACACCCAGGTCCAGTATTTT.

The chain recombines TRBV4-1 with TRBJ1-5; D is undetermined. V shed 1 base and J shed 4 bases, with 5 bases lying between them. From germline, CDR1 is MGHRA and CDR2 YSYEKL. This CDR3 spans 13 amino acids. CDR3 region: CASSQGRNQPQHF. As DNA, the CDR3 is TGCGCCAGCAGCCAAGGGCGGAATCAGCCCCAGCATTTT.

The CDR3 DNA sequence: TGTGCCAGTAGCACAGACAGGGAAGATACGCAGTATTTT. This encodes CASSTDREDTQYF. This chain joins TRBV19 and TRBJ2-3, with 7 bases lining up with TRBD1. Trimming cost V 6 bases and J 5 bases; bases outside gene matches: 5. The CDR3 has 13 amino acids. CDR1 LNHDA and CDR2 SQIVND come from the germline V gene (reference sequence).

This clone showed up just once. The V and J genes are TRBV7-2 and TRBJ2-1; the D is unclear. V was trimmed by 2 bases and J by 4 bases, leaving 6 bases between them. The germline V gene encodes CDR1 SGHTA and CDR2 FQGNSA. The CDR3 extends over 13 amino acids. The CDR3 is CASSLNFYNEQFF. The CDR3 DNA reads TGTGCCAGCAGCTTAAACTTTTACAATGAGCAGTTCTTC.

The chain carries TRBV5-4 and TRBJ1-1; D is perhaps TRBD1 (6 bases). V lost 4 bases, J lost 0 bases, and 16 bases lay in between. The germline V gene encodes CDR1 SGHNT and CDR2 YYREEE (reference sequence). The CDR3 is made up of 16 amino acids. The CDR3 region is CASSPSTGRLNTEAFF. The CDR3 nucleotides are TGTGCCAGCAGCCCTTCGACAGGACGTTTGAACACTGAAGCTTTCTTT.

The J gene is TRBJ2-5, the V gene TRBV19; TRBD1 might be the D (6 bases). The length of the CDR3 is 13 residues. The V end was cut by 5 bases, the J end by 3 bases, with 10 bases between. Germline V gene sequence: CDR1 LNHDA, CDR2 SQIVND (reference sequence). Here the CDR3 reads CASSPDSEETQYF. CDR3 DNA sequence: TGTGCCAGTAGTCCGGACAGTGAAGAGACCCAGTACTTC.